This is a list of T cell receptor beta chains from one sample in a study of CD8+ T cells in alopecia areata. Measured with immunoSEQ multiplex PCR; TCRdb has only the in-frame clones, and not every one. The sample yields about 120,000 clones, around 48% seen once. Sequences were obtained from NKG2D-low CD8+ T cells sorted from blood. The receptor source for this set is a human donor with alopecia areata. The CDR3 runs from the conserved cysteine through the conserved F or W. A D gene is named only where the DNA matches it firmly. Expanded clones get a size class; other rows say once, few or many, or leave the size out.

J: TRBJ1-5
V: TRBV2
size: -
D: -
DNA: TGTGCCAGCAGTGGAATTGAGATAACACCCCAGCATTTT
CDR3: CASSGIEITPQHF

J: TRBJ2-1
V: TRBV7-9
size: -
D: TRBD1
DNA: TGTGCCAGCCACTACCTTTGGACAGGTTACAATGAGCAGTTCTTC
CDR3: CASHYLWTGYNEQFF

J: TRBJ2-7
V: TRBV6-6
size: once
D: -
DNA: TGTGCCAGCGGGGACAACGTATACGAGCAGTACTTC
CDR3: CASGDNVYEQYF

J: TRBJ2-1
V: TRBV10-2
size: once
D: -
DNA: TGCGCCAGCAGTGAGTCGATTGGCACTCTCAATGAGCAGTTCTTC
CDR3: CASSESIGTLNEQFF

J: TRBJ1-6
V: TRBV27
size: -
D: -
DNA: TGTGCCAGCCGGATTGGGGGATCACCCCTCCACTTT
CDR3: CASRIGGSPLHF

J: TRBJ1-1
V: TRBV13
size: -
D: -
DNA: TGTGCCAGCAGCTTATCGCCTGAAGCTTTCTTT
CDR3: CASSLSPEAFF

J: TRBJ2-1
V: TRBV29-1
size: few
D: -
DNA: TGCAGCGTTGAGGGTACAAGCTCCTACAATGAGCAGTTCTTC
CDR3: CSVEGTSSYNEQFF

J: TRBJ2-1
V: TRBV7-9
size: few
D: -
DNA: TGTGCCAGCAGCTTATGGCACAATGAGCAGTTCTTC
CDR3: CASSLWHNEQFF

J: TRBJ1-1
V: TRBV5-1
size: -
D: -
DNA: TGCGCCAGCAGCTTGGCCGTACAGACAAACACTGAAGCTTTCTTT
CDR3: CASSLAVQTNTEAFF

J: TRBJ2-7
V: TRBV29-1
size: -
D: TRBD2
DNA: TGCAGCGTTGAGAGGGAGGGAGGCTACGAGCAGTACTTC
CDR3: CSVEREGGYEQYF

J: TRBJ1-2
V: TRBV28
size: -
D: -
DNA: TGTGCCAGCAGTCCTAGCATTAACTATGGCTACACCTTC
CDR3: CASSPSINYGYTF

J: TRBJ2-5
V: TRBV29-1
size: -
D: -
DNA: TGCAGCGTTGCCGGTATAGGGGAAGAGACCCAGTACTTC
CDR3: CSVAGIGEETQYF